In this sample, the clone carrying this T cell receptor beta chain turned up once. Its antigen remains unknown. Cells defined as naive were viable CD3+CD4+ or CD3+CD8+ and CCR7+CD45RA+CD45RO-CD95-CD27+CD28+. On the day of bone marrow donation, the related graft donor provided peripheral blood. V was pared by 0 bases and J by 4 bases, with 12 bases between. This CDR3 comprises 16 residues. CDR1 LGHNA and CDR2 YNFKEQ come from the germline V gene. Generated by immunoSEQ multiplex PCR, the TCRdb table keeps only in-frame clones and is missing some. The sample lists some 30,000 clones, 75% to 95% seen once, with 0.09% to 0.12% in the top ten. The sample originates from a study of T cells after posttransplantation cyclophosphamide. Study outcomes and limitations: Donor-recipient repertoire similarity was low at 1-2 months, rising over year one. Tissue-infiltrating T cells from skin or gut overlapped little with blood T cells. TRB clonality was highly associated with recipient CMV seropositivity and reactivation.

This receptor was taken from a young man in good health and a related stem cell transplant donor. Source material: naive CD4+ T cells sorted from blood. The V and J genes are TRBV4-2 and TRBJ2-2, with TRBD2 as a possible D gene (5 bases). CDR3 DNA sequence: TGTGCCAGCAGCCAAGAAATCGCTACTAGCACCGGGGAGCTGTTTTTT. Translated: CASSQEIATSTGELFF.